This T cell receptor (beta chain) appears in the sequencing data of a study of blood T cell repertoires in COVID-19. TCRdb's copy holds only in-frame clones and misses some; the assay was immunoSEQ multiplex PCR. Seen here are around 63,000 clones, 80% to 90% observed once, and the top ten hold 15% to 20%. This CDR3 contains 15 residues. Germline lookup yields CDR1 SGHTA and CDR2 FQGNSA. Unmatched junction bases numbered 13, after V lost 9 bases and J lost 5 bases. The sample comprised peripheral blood. This chain connects TRBV7-2 to TRBJ1-5; 7 bases fit TRBD1. The receptor comes from a woman aged 60 to 75 with COVID-19, enrolled during active disease. The CDR3 here is CASKRRQGGDQPQHF. The CDR3 DNA follows: TGTGCCAGTAAGAGGAGACAGGGAGGAGATCAGCCCCAGCATTTT.